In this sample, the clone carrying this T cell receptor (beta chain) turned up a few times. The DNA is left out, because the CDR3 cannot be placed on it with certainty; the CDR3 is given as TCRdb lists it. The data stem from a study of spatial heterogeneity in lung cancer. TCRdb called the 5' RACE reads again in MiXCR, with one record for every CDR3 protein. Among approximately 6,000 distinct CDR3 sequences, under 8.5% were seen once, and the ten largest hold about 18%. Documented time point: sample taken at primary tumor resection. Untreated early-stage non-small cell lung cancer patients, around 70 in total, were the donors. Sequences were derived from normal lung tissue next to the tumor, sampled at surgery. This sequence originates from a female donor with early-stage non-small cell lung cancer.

This CDR3 is CASSQPGTGRGGYTFGSGGYTF. J is TRBJ1-2 and V is TRBV12-3 or TRBV12-4; TRBD1, the table's D call, was not compared with the DNA. The CDR3 sequence runs 22 residues, both termini included.